The present T cell receptor (beta chain) was sequenced within a study of shared clonotypes between healthy human individuals. About the study: Contributing individuals were a couple of females and three males aged 18 to 49. Study-level findings and limits: Naive subsets, compared against memory subsets, generally had larger estimated richness values.

A note on this clone: Its antigen is unknown.

Profiled with immunoSEQ multiplex PCR; TCRdb holds only in-frame clones, not every one. The profile shows some 1 million clones, under 80% of them singletons. Material for sequencing was memory CD4+ T cells sorted from blood. Subset noted: CD45RA-negative fraction. The receptor comes from a man aged 18 to 29 in good health.

For the CDR3, the DNA is TGTGCCAGCAGTTCGCCTGGAGGGGCTAACTATGGCTACACCTTC. This sequence encodes CASSSPGGANYGYTF. The chain links TRBV28 to TRBJ1-2; D perhaps matches TRBD1 (5 bases). This CDR3 spans 15 amino acids. Germline assignment: CDR1 MDHEN and CDR2 SYDVKM. V was shortened by 4 bases and J by 0 bases, with 12 bases between the two germline ends.